This T cell receptor (beta chain) was observed in a study of naive and memory T cell subsets. Findings and limits, study-wide: Diversity fell and Gini index rose from naive through CM, EM, EMRA. Activation and differentiation may alter RNA-based TCR counts.

The beta constant-region primer was an equimolar mix of two oligonucleotides covering TRBC1 and TRBC2. Nested alpha and beta constant-region primers with the SP2 primer drove four PCR rounds on ligated cDNA. A single record per CDR3 protein comes from TCRdb applying MiXCR to the UMI-ligation and nested PCR reads. The sample carries roughly 130,000 distinct CDR3 sequences, around 35% recorded once. A note on this clonotype: Its target is unknown.

After CD4 positive bead selection, the CD4-negative fraction gave CD8 T cells. Cells stained for CD3, CD4, CD8, CD45RA, CD27 and viability were sorted into four CD45RA/CD27 subsets. J gave up 4 bases and V 7 bases, and 9 bases lay outside the gene matches. CDR1 is DFQATT, CDR2 SNEGSKA, per germline (reference sequence). This CDR3 is built from 14 residues. The TCR originated in a human donor in good health. The rearrangement uses TRBV20-1 and TRBJ2-1, with 8 bases aligning to TRBD2. Sequencing was done on a sample of central memory CD4+ T cells from blood. CDR3 nucleotide sequence: TGCAGTGTTTGGACGGGACTAGGATACAATGAGCAGTTCTTC. It translates to CSVWTGLGYNEQFF.